This entry concerns a single T cell receptor (beta chain). Its antigen is currently unknown. Only in-frame clones appear in the TCRdb table, and some are missing; sequencing was by immunoSEQ multiplex PCR. This sample has about 130,000 clones, with over 70% found just once. These data are taken from a study of T cell responses to AZD1222 COVID-19 vaccine. Germline CDR1 is MNHEY and CDR2 is SVGEGT. V was trimmed by 5 bases and J by 4 bases, leaving 8 bases between them. CDR3 length equals 12 residues. Study-wide findings and caveats: Donors were chiefly white British, with a greater number of females, and clonal diversity was perhaps underestimated. Unmutated variant regions reportedly attract nearly half of all spike-specific TCRs.

The sequenced sample was peripheral blood, obtained on day 0 of AZD1222 vaccination. This receptor was obtained from an adult in good health. This chain links TRBV6-2 or TRBV6-3 with TRBJ1-2; no firm D call. CDR3 region: CASSGQAYGYTF. The CDR3 coding sequence is TGTGCCAGCAGTGGGCAGGCCTATGGCTACACCTTC.